This T cell receptor (beta chain) was captured in a study of blood T cell repertoires in COVID-19. This table comes from immunoSEQ multiplex PCR, and its TCRdb copy is limited to in-frame clones, with some not included. The sample comprises roughly 350,000 clones, 87% of which are singletons, and just under 6.5% rests with the top ten. This clone was seen a single time. This CDR3 is built from 16 residues. Germline assignment: CDR1 SGDLS and CDR2 YYNGEE. The junction had 9 bases not matched to a gene; V was cut back by 3 bases and J by 0 bases. V usage is TRBV9 and J usage is TRBJ2-7; 7 bases agree with TRBD1. This receptor was taken from a woman aged 45-65 years with COVID-19, enrolled during active disease. The material sequenced was peripheral blood. The CDR3 DNA reads as TGTGCCAGCAGCGCCCGCTCCGGGACAGACTCCTACGAGCAGTACTTC. This gives the protein CASSARSGTDSYEQYF.